This is a list of T cell receptor beta chains from one sample in a study of T cell responses to AZD1222 COVID-19 vaccine. Sequencing was performed with immunoSEQ multiplex PCR; in TCRdb, only in-frame clones are kept and a portion is missing. The sample lists about 160,000 clones; around 87% were seen once. The specimen was peripheral blood, collected 28 days after the second AZD1222 dose. These receptors came from an adult who received the AZD1222 COVID-19 vaccine. Each CDR3 is given with its conserved first and last residue. The D gene is left open where the match is weak. Only some rows state a clone size, as once, few, many or a class for expanded clones.

-,TRBJ2-1,TRBV4-3,once,CASSQDPRTNEQFF,TGCGCCAGCAGCCAAGATCCTAGAACCAATGAGCAGTTCTTC
-,TRBJ1-3,TRBV18,-,CASSREAGGTSGNTIYF,TGTGCCAGCTCACGCGAGGCAGGCGGAACCTCTGGAAACACCATATATTTT
TRBD1,TRBJ2-1,TRBV19,once,CASSTRTGVKFGEQFF,TGTGCCAGTAGTACCCGGACAGGGGTAAAGTTTGGTGAGCAGTTCTTC
-,TRBJ2-1,TRBV5-1,once,CASSLEWKQFF,TGCGCCAGCAGCCTCGAGTGGAAGCAGTTCTTC
-,TRBJ2-1,TRBV27,once,CASSLWSGGEQFF,TGTGCCAGCAGTTTATGGTCCGGAGGGGAGCAGTTCTTC
TRBD1,TRBJ2-7,TRBV7-2,-,CASSLAGTGGYEQYF,TGTGCCAGCAGCTTAGCCGGGACAGGGGGGTACGAGCAGTACTTC
-,TRBJ2-5,TRBV18,-,CASSPSLETQYF,TGTGCCAGCTCACCATCGTTAGAGACCCAGTACTTC
TRBD2,TRBJ2-3,TRBV10-3,-,CAIRLSGAYTDTQYF,TGTGCCATCAGGCTTAGCGGGGCCTACACAGATACGCAGTATTTT
TRBD1,TRBJ2-1,TRBV6-5,-,CASRDRIFHEQFF,TGTGCCAGCCGGGACAGGATATTCCATGAGCAGTTCTTC
-,TRBJ2-7,TRBV3-1/TRBV3-2,-,CASTSPRYEQYF,TGTGCCAGCACCTCCCCCCGCTACGAGCAGTACTTC
-,TRBJ1-5,TRBV30,-,CAFEGFGQPQHF,TGTGCCTTCGAGGGGTTTGGGCAGCCCCAGCATTTT
-,TRBJ2-7,TRBV27,-,CASSFWGGAAEQYF,TGTGCCAGCAGTTTTTGGGGGGGGGCTGCCGAGCAGTACTTC
-,TRBJ1-1,TRBV7-9,-,CASSFWTVMNTEAFF,TGTGCCAGCAGCTTCTGGACAGTAATGAACACTGAAGCTTTCTTT
-,TRBJ1-5,TRBV25-1,once,CASSEGFRNQPQHF,TGTGCCAGCAGTGAGGGGTTTCGCAATCAGCCCCAGCATTTT
-,TRBJ1-5,TRBV7-2,-,CASSLLGQPQHF,TGTGCCAGCAGCTTATTAGGTCAGCCCCAGCATTTT
-,TRBJ2-3,TRBV10-2,-,CASRLTGFGTDTQYF,TGCGCCAGCAGACTAACAGGGTTTGGAACAGATACGCAGTATTTT
-,TRBJ1-5,TRBV19,few,CASYAPPAGGTQHF,TGTGCCAGTTATGCCCCCCCAGCCGGCGGGACCCAGCATTTT
TRBD1,TRBJ2-7,TRBV5-6,-,CASSTDREVYHEQYF,TGTGCCAGCAGCACGGACAGGGAGGTTTACCACGAGCAGTACTTC
-,TRBJ2-7,TRBV3-1/TRBV3-2,-,CASSQVRGYEQYF,TGTGCCAGCAGCCAAGTGCGGGGCTACGAGCAGTACTTC
-,TRBJ1-2,TRBV10-3,-,CAISEGFEGTYGYTF,TGTGCCATCAGTGAAGGTTTCGAGGGGACCTATGGCTACACCTTC
TRBD1,TRBJ2-1,TRBV27,-,CATRQGAYNEQFF,TGTGCCACAAGACAGGGGGCATACAATGAGCAGTTCTTC
-,TRBJ1-5,TRBV5-5,-,CASSLDSNQPQHF,TGTGCCAGCAGCTTGGACAGCAATCAGCCCCAGCATTTT
-,TRBJ1-1,TRBV18,once,CASSPGGNTEAFF,TGTGCCAGCTCACCAGGGGGGAACACTGAAGCTTTCTTT
TRBD1,TRBJ1-1,TRBV27,-,CASSSPRTGGNTEAFF,TGTGCCAGCAGTTCTCCCCGGACAGGGGGTAACACTGAAGCTTTCTTT
TRBD1,TRBJ1-1,TRBV19,-,CASSVGQGLNTEAFF,TGTGCCAGTAGTGTAGGACAGGGGTTGAACACTGAAGCTTTCTTT
TRBD1,TRBJ1-2,TRBV5-1,once,CASSLLTGGDSDYGYTF,TGCGCCAGCAGCTTGCTCACAGGGGGAGACAGCGACTATGGCTACACCTTC
TRBD1,TRBJ1-4,TRBV18,-,CASSRGQGATNEKLFF,TGTGCCAGCTCTCGGGGACAGGGGGCGACTAATGAAAAACTGTTTTTT
-,TRBJ1-1,TRBV19,-,CASSILGSNTEAFF,TGTGCCAGTAGTATCCTGGGATCGAACACTGAAGCTTTCTTT
-,TRBJ1-1,TRBV21-1,-,CASSKSWFEAFF,TGTGCCAGCAGCAAGTCATGGTTCGAAGCTTTCTTT
-,TRBJ2-7,TRBV30,-,CAWSVPPSYEQYF,TGTGCCTGGAGTGTACCCCCCAGCTACGAGCAGTACTTC
-,TRBJ1-2,TRBV3-1/TRBV3-2,-,CASSQAGRPPGGYTF,TGTGCCAGCAGCCAAGCCGGTCGTCCACCAGGTGGCTACACCTTC
TRBD1,TRBJ2-3,TRBV9,once,CASSVGTGATDTQYF,TGTGCCAGCAGCGTAGGGACAGGGGCCACAGATACGCAGTATTTT
-,TRBJ1-3,TRBV5-4,-,CASSSQPGNTIYF,TGTGCCAGCAGCTCCCAACCCGGAAACACCATATATTTT